Ten or more counts support the clone carrying this TCR beta chain. Antigen specificity is unknown. The sample is drawn from a study of T cells in Graves' hyperthyroidism and ophthalmopathy. Study conclusions and caveats: From stable hyperthyroidism, ophthalmopathy was set apart by a 13 V-J model. Ophthalmopathy onset followed model prediction by a median roughly 6 months.

The diagnostic basis comprised clinical symptoms, serum thyroxine and TRAb, thyroid ultrasound and orbital computed tomography. Source material for PBMCs was 10 ml fresh peripheral blood. It was RNA transcripts that yielded the amplified TCR beta CDR3 regions. The HTBI primer set was used in a first-round RT-PCR of the TCR CDR3. In TCRdb, the multiplex PCR reads were re-called with MiXCR into one record per CDR3 protein. This sample carries approximately 330,000 distinct CDR3 sequences, about 21% of them seen once, and the ten largest clones take 50% to 65%. The germline gives CDR1 SGHRS, CDR2 YFSETQ. V dropped 0 bases and J dropped 8 bases, with 14 bases sitting between them. CDR3 length: 14 residues.

The chain combines TRBV5-1 with TRBJ1-2; D possibly corresponds to TRBD1 (6 bases). The receptor was derived from a woman aged 45-65 years with Graves' hyperthyroidism. Sequenced material: blood. The CDR3, as DNA: TGCGCCAGCAGCTTGGGGACAGCTCAAAGGGGCTACACCTTC. It encodes CASSLGTAQRGYTF.